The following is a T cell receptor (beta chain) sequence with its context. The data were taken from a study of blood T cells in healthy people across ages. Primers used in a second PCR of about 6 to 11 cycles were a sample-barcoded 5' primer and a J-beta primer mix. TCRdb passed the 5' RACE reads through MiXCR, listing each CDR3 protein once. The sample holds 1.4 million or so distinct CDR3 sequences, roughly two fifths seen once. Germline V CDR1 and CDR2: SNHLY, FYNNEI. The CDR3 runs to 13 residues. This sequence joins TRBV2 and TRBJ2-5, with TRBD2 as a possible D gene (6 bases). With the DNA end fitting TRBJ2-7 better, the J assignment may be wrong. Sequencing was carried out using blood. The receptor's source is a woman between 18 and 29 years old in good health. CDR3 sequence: CAAFRAEGTEQYF. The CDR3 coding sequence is TGTGCCGCCTTCCGGGCGGAGGGAACCGAGCAGTACTTC.